The 21 T cell receptor beta chains in this list originate from one sample, sequenced in a study of blood T cell repertoires in COVID-19. Here immunoSEQ multiplex PCR was the method, and the copy in TCRdb shows in-frame clones only, minus some. The table shows around 130,000 clones, with about 87% occurring only once. The sequencing sample was made of peripheral blood. These receptors originate from a woman between 50 and 59 years old with acute or convalescent COVID-19.

The chain employs TRBV25-1 and TRBJ1-2; TRBD1 might be the D (6 bases). This CDR3 region has 14 residues. Deletions cut 2 bases from V and 5 bases from J, with 12 bases between. Germline lookup yields CDR1 MGHDK and CDR2 SYGVNS. Written as DNA, the CDR3 is TGTGCCAGCAGTGAAATGACAGGCCGTTATGGCTACACCTTC. It codes for CASSEMTGRYGYTF.

This chain connects TRBV5-1 to TRBJ2-3; 10 bases align to TRBD1. Germline CDR1 reads SGHRS; CDR2 reads YFSETQ. V shed 4 bases and J 5 bases; nucleotides not matched to a gene: 7. CDR3 length: 15 residues. The CDR3 DNA is TGCGCCAGCAGCCCCGACAGGGGGCGCCTAGATACGCAGTATTTT. Translating gives CASSPDRGRLDTQYF.

This clone was seen a handful of times. The chain links TRBV27 to TRBJ1-5, with D perhaps matching TRBD1 (5 bases). Looked up from germline, CDR1 is MNHEY and CDR2 is SMNVEV (reference sequence). The germline V and J ends were trimmed by 2 bases and 7 bases, with 12 bases remaining between them. The CDR3 contains 14 residues. This chain's CDR3 is CASSLTRAGQPQHF. Here the CDR3 DNA reads TGTGCCAGCAGTTTAACCAGGGCTGGGCAGCCCCAGCATTTT.

The chain links TRBV11-3 to TRBJ2-5, with 7 nucleotides matching TRBD1. The CDR3 is 14 amino acids. Trimming cost V 5 bases and J 2 bases; bases outside gene matches: 5. Germline V lookup: CDR1 SGHNT, CDR2 YENEEA. CDR3 residues: CASSRRGNQETQYF. CDR3 coding DNA: TGTGCCAGCAGCCGCAGGGGGAATCAAGAGACCCAGTACTTC.

The rearrangement links TRBV4-1 to TRBJ2-5, with TRBD1 matching 7 bases. J lost 1 base, V lost 6 bases, and 11 bases had no gene match. CDR3 length: 16 amino acids. Germline values: CDR1 MGHRA, CDR2 YSYEKL. The CDR3 sequence is CASSPYGQARQETQYF. The CDR3 DNA reads TGCGCCAGCAGTCCATACGGACAGGCCCGCCAAGAGACCCAGTACTTC.

This sequence joins TRBV7-3 and TRBJ2-2, with D possibly matching TRBD2 (6 bases). V was pared by 5 bases and J by 1 base, with 11 bases between. There are 15 residues in the CDR3. Looked up from germline, CDR1 is SGHTA and CDR2 is FQGTGA. CDR3 region: CASSIHGGNTGELFF. In DNA, the CDR3 is TGTGCCAGCAGCATCCACGGGGGGAACACCGGGGAGCTGTTTTTT.

The chain recombines TRBV7-8 with TRBJ1-1, with unresolved D. In germline, CDR1 is SGHVS, CDR2 FQNEAQ. The CDR3 consists of 13 residues. V lost 1 base to trimming and J lost 3 bases, with 6 bases between them. The CDR3 protein is CASSLVQDTEAFF. CDR3 DNA sequence: TGTGCCAGCAGCTTAGTTCAGGACACTGAAGCTTTCTTT.

This chain uses TRBV5-6 with TRBJ1-2; D ambiguous. V was clipped by 1 base and J by 2 bases, with 12 bases between them. The CDR3 loop spans 15 amino acids. The germline CDR1 and CDR2 sequences are SGHDT and YYEEEE. The CDR3 sequence is CASSLSGRGNYGYTF. The CDR3 DNA follows: TGTGCCAGCAGCTTGTCGGGCCGGGGAAACTATGGCTACACCTTC.

This clone was seen a few times. The CDR3 coding sequence is TGCGCCAGCAGCTTGGCAGCGGGGACAGATACGCAGTATTTT. It specifies CASSLAAGTDTQYF. J is TRBJ2-3 and V is TRBV5-1; 7 nucleotides agree with TRBD2. The CDR3 sequence is 14 residues long. The V gene's germline CDR1 is SGHRS and CDR2 YFSETQ. Trimming removed 0 bases from V and 3 bases from J; junction bases left unmatched: 1.

The chain joins TRBV19 to TRBJ2-7, with 8 bases matching TRBD1. Trimming cost V 5 bases and J 3 bases; bases outside gene matches: 9. Germline CDR1 reads LNHDA; CDR2 reads SQIVND (reference sequence). The CDR3 is 15 residues long. In DNA form, the CDR3 reads TGTGCCAGTAGTCTCCGACAGGGGCCCCTCTACGAGCAGTACTTC. Translation gives CASSLRQGPLYEQYF. Together with reference TRBV19 and TRBJ2-7, the CDR3 gives the full variable domain: DGGITQSPKYLFRKEGQNVTLSCEQNLNHDAMYWYRQDPGQGLRLIYYSQIVNDFQKGDIAEGYSVSREKKESFPLTVTSAQKNPTAFYLCASSLRQGPLYEQYFGPGTRLTVT.

The CDR3 sequence is CSVQDREATEAFF. CDR3 coding DNA: TGCAGCGTACAGGACAGAGAGGCCACTGAAGCTTTCTTT. J is TRBJ1-1 and V is TRBV29-1; possibly TRBD1 for D (6 bases). This CDR3 region has 13 residues. CDR1 is SQVTM, CDR2 ANQGSEA, per germline. V lost 6 bases and J 4 bases, leaving 15 bases between the germline ends.

The chain recombines TRBV5-5 with TRBJ2-3; TRBD1 is a possible D gene (6 bases). This CDR3 is built from 16 residues. V was pared by 3 bases and J by 3 bases, with 17 bases between. From germline, CDR1 is SGHKS and CDR2 YYEKEE (reference sequence). The CDR3 region is CASSSQRTAATDTQYF. The DNA of the CDR3 is TGTGCCAGCAGCTCACAAAGGACAGCCGCAACAGATACGCAGTATTTT.

The chain joins TRBV30 to TRBJ2-6; a weak D match, TRBD2 (5 bases). The CDR3 is 16 residues long. The V gene's germline CDR1 is GTSNPN and CDR2 SVGIG (reference sequence). V lost 3 bases, J lost 0 bases, and 12 bases lay in between. The CDR3 reads CAWRRLDYSGANVLTF. Here the CDR3 DNA reads TGTGCCTGGAGAAGGCTAGACTACTCTGGGGCCAACGTCCTGACTTTC.

This clone was recorded a few times. J is TRBJ2-2 and V is TRBV10-3, with D uncertain. V was cut by 0 bases and J by 1 base, with 15 bases left in between. The CDR3 covers 18 residues. From germline, CDR1 is ENHRY and CDR2 SYGVKD. CDR3 residues: CAISESSSTLVNTGELFF. The DNA for the CDR3 is TGTGCCATCAGTGAGTCGAGTAGTACCCTGGTGAACACCGGGGAGCTGTTTTTT.

This chain joins TRBV7-2 and TRBJ2-7, with D uncertain. Trimming took 1 base from V and 5 from J, leaving 12 bases between them. Germline V gene lookup returns CDR1 SGHTA and CDR2 FQGNSA. The CDR3 extends over 14 amino acids. CDR3 protein: CASSLGALNHEQYF. CDR3 sequence (DNA): TGTGCCAGCAGCTTAGGGGCCCTTAACCACGAGCAGTACTTC.

The rearrangement links TRBV6-2 or TRBV6-3 to TRBJ2-1, with 7 bases that match TRBD1. V lost 0 bases to trimming and J lost 7 bases; unmatched junction nucleotides: 12. Germline loops: CDR1 MNHEY, CDR2 SVGEGT. The CDR3 length is 17 residues. The chain's CDR3 is CASSYSTGTVVGNEQFF. The CDR3 region has the DNA TGTGCCAGCAGTTACTCGACCGGGACAGTGGTGGGAAATGAGCAGTTCTTC.

This chain links TRBV6-2 or TRBV6-3 with TRBJ2-5; D ambiguous. Germline-derived CDR1 and CDR2 are MNHEY and SVGEGT. Trimming removed 2 bases from V and 3 bases from J, with 7 bases in between. The CDR3 consists of 13 residues. The CDR3 loop reads CASSYSNEETQYF. CDR3 nucleotides: TGTGCCAGCAGTTACAGCAATGAAGAGACCCAGTACTTC.

The chain uses TRBV21-1 and TRBJ2-3; the table assigns TRBD2, which was not confirmed against the DNA. TRBV21-1 represents a pseudogene. The CDR3 is 17 amino acids. CDR3: CASSNTSGGHSTDTQYF. The CDR3 DNA reads as TGTGCCAGCAGCAACACTAGCGGGGGGCATAGCACAGATACGCAGTATTTT.

The chain employs TRBV7-2 and TRBJ2-5; no firm D call. This CDR3 region has 14 residues. Per the germline V gene, CDR1 is SGHTA and CDR2 is FQGNSA. Trimming removed 1 base at V and 1 base at J, with 7 bases between. The chain's CDR3 is CASSLVGSQETQYF. CDR3 bases: TGTGCCAGCAGCTTAGTCGGGTCCCAAGAGACCCAGTACTTC.

V is TRBV7-2 and J is TRBJ1-4, with 7 bases identical to TRBD1. The CDR3 spans 14 residues. Germline CDR1 is SGHTA and CDR2 is FQGNSA. Trimming took 5 bases from V and 7 from J; bases not matched to a gene: 7. The CDR3 bases are TGTGCCAGCAGCCCCCGACAGGGCGGTGAAAAACTGTTTTTT. Its protein is CASSPRQGGEKLFF.

The V gene is TRBV5-1, the J gene TRBJ1-1; 10 bases map to TRBD1. Trimming took 3 bases from V and 5 from J; bases not matched to a gene: 7. The CDR3 length is 15 residues. CDR1 and CDR2 (germline): SGHRS, YFSETQ. CDR3 sequence reads: CASSWGTGAGTEAFF. The CDR3 bases are TGCGCCAGCAGCTGGGGGACAGGGGCGGGGACTGAAGCTTTCTTT.